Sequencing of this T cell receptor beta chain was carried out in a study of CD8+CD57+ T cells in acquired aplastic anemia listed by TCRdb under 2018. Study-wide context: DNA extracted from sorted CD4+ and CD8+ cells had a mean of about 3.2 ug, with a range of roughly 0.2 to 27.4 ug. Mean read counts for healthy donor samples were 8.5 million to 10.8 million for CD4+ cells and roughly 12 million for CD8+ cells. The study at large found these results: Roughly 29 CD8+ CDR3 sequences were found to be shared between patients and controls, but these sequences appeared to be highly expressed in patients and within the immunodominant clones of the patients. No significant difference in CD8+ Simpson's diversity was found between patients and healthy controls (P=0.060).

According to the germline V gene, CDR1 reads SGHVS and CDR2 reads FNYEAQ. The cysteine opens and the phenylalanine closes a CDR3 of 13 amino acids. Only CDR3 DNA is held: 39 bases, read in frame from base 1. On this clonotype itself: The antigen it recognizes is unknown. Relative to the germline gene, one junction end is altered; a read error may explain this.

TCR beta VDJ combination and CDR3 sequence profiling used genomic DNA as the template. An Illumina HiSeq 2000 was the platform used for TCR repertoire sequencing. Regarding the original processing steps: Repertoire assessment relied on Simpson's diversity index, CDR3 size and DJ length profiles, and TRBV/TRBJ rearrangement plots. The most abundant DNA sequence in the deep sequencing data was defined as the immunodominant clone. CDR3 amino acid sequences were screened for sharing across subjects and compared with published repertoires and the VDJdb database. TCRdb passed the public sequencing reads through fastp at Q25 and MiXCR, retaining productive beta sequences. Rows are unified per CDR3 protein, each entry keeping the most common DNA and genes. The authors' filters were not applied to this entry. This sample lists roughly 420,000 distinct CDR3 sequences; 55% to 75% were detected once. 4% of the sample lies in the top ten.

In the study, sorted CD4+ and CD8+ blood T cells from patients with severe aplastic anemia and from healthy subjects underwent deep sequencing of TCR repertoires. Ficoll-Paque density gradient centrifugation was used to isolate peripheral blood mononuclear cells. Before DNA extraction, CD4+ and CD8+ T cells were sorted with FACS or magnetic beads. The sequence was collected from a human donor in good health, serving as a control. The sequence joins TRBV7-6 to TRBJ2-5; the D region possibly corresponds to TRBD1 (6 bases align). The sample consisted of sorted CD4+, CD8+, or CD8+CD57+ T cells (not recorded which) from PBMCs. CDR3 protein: CASSGAGEETPYF. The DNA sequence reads TGTGCCAGCAGCGGAGCAGGGGAAGAGACCCCGTACTTC.